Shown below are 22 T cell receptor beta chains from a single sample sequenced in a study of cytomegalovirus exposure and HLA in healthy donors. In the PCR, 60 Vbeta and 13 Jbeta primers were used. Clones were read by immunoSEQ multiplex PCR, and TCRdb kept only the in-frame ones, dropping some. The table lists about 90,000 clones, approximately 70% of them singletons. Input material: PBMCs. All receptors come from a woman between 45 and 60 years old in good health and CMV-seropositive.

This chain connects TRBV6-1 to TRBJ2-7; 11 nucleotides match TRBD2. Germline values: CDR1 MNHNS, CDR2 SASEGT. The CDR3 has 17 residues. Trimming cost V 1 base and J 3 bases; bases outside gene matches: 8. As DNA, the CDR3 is TGTGCCAGCAGTGAAGTGGTTGGACTAGCGGGCAACTACGAGCAGTACTTC. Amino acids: CASSEVVGLAGNYEQYF.

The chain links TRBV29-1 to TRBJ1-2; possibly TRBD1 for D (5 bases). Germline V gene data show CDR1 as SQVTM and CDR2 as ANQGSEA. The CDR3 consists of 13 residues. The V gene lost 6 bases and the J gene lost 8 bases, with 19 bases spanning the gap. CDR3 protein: CSVLVDSKGGYTF. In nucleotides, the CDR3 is TGCAGCGTGCTTGTCGACAGCAAGGGGGGCTACACCTTC.

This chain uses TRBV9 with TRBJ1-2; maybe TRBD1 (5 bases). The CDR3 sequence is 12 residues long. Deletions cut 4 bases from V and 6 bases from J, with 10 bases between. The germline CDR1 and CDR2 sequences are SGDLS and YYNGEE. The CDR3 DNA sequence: TGTGCCAGCAGCTCACGACAGCATGGCTACACCTTC. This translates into CASSSRQHGYTF.

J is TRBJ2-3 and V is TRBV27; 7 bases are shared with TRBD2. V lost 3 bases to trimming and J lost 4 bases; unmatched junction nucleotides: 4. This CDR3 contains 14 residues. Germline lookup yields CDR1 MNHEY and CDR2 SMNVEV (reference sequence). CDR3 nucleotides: TGTGCCAGCAGTTTGAGCGGGAACGCAGATACGCAGTATTTT. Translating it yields CASSLSGNADTQYF.

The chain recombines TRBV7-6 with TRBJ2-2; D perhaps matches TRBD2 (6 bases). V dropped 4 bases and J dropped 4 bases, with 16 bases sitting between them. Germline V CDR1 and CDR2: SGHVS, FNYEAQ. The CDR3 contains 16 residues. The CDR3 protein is CASSSDMGSGTGELFF. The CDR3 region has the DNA TGTGCCAGCAGCTCTGATATGGGTAGCGGCACCGGGGAGCTGTTTTTT.

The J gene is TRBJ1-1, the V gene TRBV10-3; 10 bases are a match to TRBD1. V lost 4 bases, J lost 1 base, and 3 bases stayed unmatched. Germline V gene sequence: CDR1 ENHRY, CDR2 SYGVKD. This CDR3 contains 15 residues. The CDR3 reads CAISARTGGNTEAFF. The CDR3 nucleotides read TGTGCCATCAGTGCCCGGACAGGGGGGAACACTGAAGCTTTCTTT.

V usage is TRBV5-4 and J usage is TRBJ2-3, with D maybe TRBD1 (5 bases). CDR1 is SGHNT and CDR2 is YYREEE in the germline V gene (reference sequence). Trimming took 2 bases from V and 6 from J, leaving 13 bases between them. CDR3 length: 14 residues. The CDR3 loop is CASSFKQARDTQYF. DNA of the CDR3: TGTGCCAGCAGCTTTAAACAGGCTCGCGATACGCAGTATTTT.

The CDR3 sequence: CASRQGRHTEAFF. CDR3 DNA: TGTGCCAGCAGACAGGGGCGGCACACTGAAGCTTTCTTT. The V and J genes are TRBV7-9 and TRBJ1-1; 7 positions agree with TRBD1. The ends lost 6 bases at V and 3 bases at J; junction bases unmatched: 4. CDR3 length: 13 amino acids. From germline, CDR1 is SEHNR and CDR2 FQNEAQ (reference sequence).

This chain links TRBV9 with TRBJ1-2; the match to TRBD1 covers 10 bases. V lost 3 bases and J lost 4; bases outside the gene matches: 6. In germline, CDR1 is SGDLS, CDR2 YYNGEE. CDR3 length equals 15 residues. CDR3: CASSAWTGGLYGYTF. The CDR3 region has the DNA TGTGCCAGCAGCGCTTGGACAGGGGGGCTCTATGGCTACACCTTC.

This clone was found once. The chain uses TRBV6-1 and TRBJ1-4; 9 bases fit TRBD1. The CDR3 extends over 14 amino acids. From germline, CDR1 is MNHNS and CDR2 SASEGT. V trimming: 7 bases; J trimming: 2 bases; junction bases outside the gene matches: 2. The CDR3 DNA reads TGTGCCAGCAACGACAGGGGGACTAATGAAAAACTGTTTTTT. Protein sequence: CASNDRGTNEKLFF.

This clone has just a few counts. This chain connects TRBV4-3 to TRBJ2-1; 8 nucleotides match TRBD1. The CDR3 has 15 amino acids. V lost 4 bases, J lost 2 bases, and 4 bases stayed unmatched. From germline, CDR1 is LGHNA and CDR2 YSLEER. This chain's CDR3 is CASSLDRATYNEQFF. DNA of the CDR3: TGCGCCAGCAGCCTGGACAGGGCCACCTACAATGAGCAGTTCTTC.

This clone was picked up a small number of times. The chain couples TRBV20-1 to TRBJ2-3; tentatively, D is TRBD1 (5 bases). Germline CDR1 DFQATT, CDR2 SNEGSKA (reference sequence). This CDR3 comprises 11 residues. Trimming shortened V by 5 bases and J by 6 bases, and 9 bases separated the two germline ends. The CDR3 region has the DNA TGCAGTGCTCATCCAGGGGATACGCAGTATTTT. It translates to CSAHPGDTQYF.

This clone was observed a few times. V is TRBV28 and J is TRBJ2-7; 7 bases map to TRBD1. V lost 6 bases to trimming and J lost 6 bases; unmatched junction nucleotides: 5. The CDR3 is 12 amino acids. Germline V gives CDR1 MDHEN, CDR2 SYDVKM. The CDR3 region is CASSPDRAEQYF. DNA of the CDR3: TGTGCCAGCAGCCCCGACAGGGCCGAGCAGTACTTC.

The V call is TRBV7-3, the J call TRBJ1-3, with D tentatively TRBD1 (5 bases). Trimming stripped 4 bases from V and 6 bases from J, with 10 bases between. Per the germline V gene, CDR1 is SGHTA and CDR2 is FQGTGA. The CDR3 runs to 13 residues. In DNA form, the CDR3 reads TGTGCCAGCAGCTCGGGGGGTGCAAACACCATATATTTT. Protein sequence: CASSSGGANTIYF.

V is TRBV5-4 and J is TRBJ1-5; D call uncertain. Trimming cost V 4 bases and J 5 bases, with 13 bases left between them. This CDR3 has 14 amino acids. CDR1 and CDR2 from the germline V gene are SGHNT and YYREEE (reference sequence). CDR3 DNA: TGTGCCAGCAGCGTTGGCGGCCGAGATCAGCCCCAGCATTTT. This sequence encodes CASSVGGRDQPQHF.

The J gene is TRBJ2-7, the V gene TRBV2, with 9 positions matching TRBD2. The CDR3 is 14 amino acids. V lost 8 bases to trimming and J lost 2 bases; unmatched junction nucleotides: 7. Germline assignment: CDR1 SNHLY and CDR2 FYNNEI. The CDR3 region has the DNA TGTGCCAGCCGGTCTAGCGGGGCCACCTACGAGCAGTACTTC. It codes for CASRSSGATYEQYF.

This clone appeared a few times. The CDR3 DNA reads as TGTGCCAGCAGTGAAAGAGGTGGAACCAGATATAATTCACCCCTCCACTTT. It is translated as CASSERGGTRYNSPLHF. The genes are TRBV7-8 and TRBJ1-6; D not resolved. CDR1 and CDR2 from the germline V gene are SGHVS and FQNEAQ. With 6 bases removed from V and 4 bases from J, the gap between germline ends came to 19 bases. CDR3 length: 17 amino acids.

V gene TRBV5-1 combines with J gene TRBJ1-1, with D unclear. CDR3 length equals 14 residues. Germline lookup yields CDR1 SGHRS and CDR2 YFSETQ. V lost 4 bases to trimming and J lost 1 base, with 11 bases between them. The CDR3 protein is CASSHGVGNTEAFF. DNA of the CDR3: TGCGCCAGCAGCCATGGAGTGGGGAACACTGAAGCTTTCTTT.

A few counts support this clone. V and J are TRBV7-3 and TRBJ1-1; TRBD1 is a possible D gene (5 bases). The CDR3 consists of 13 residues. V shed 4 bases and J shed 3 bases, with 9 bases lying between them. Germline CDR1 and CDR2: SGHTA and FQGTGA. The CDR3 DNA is TGTGCCAGCAGCTCGGACAAGGACACTGAAGCTTTCTTT. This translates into CASSSDKDTEAFF.

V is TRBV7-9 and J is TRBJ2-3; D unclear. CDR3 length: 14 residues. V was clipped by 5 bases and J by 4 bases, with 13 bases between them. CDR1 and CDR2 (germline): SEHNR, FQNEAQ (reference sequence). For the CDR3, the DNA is TGTGCCAGCAGCGGAGCGTCCGAGGCAGATACGCAGTATTTT. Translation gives CASSGASEADTQYF. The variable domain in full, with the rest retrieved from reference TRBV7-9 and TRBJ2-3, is DTGVSQNPRHKITKRGQNVTFRCDPISEHNRLYWYRQTLGQGPEFLTYFQNEAQLEKSRLLSDRFSAERPKGSFSTLEIQRTEQGDSAMYLCASSGASEADTQYFGPGTRLTVL.

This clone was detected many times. The CDR3 region is CASSMEGDRGRYEQYF. Here the CDR3 DNA reads TGTGCCAGCAGCATGGAAGGGGACAGGGGGCGCTACGAGCAGTACTTC. The chain recombines TRBV5-4 with TRBJ2-7, with 12 bases identical to TRBD1. In germline, CDR1 is SGHNT, CDR2 YYREEE (reference sequence). This CDR3 has 16 residues. Trimming took 4 bases from V and 3 from J; bases not matched to a gene: 8.

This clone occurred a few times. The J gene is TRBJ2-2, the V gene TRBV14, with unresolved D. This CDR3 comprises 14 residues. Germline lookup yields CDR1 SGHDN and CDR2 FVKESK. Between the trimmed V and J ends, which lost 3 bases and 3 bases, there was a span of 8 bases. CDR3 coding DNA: TGTGCCAGCAGCCAGCTGCGCGACACCGGGGAGCTGTTTTTT. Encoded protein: CASSQLRDTGELFF.